A single T cell receptor (beta chain) is shown here with its context. Trimming removed 3 bases at V and 5 bases at J, with 8 bases between. CDR3 length equals 13 residues. Germline assignment: CDR1 SGHTA and CDR2 FQGNSA. The data were obtained in a study of T-cell reconstitution after alpha-beta-depleted transplantation in children. It was with unique molecular identifiers that the TCRbeta library was prepared. In TCRdb, the PCR reads were re-called with MiXCR into one record per CDR3 protein. Of about 610,000 distinct CDR3 sequences in the sample, approximately 10% are singletons; the top ten hold approximately 4.1%.

The specimen was PBMCs from the stem cell graft donor, collected from the stem cell graft. The receptor comes from a human donor who donated a stem cell graft to a child with acute myeloid leukemia. This chain uses TRBV7-2 with TRBJ1-5, with D hard to call. CDR3 residues: CASSFSVDQPQHF. The CDR3 bases are TGTGCCAGCAGCTTTTCAGTAGATCAGCCCCAGCATTTT.